Presented here are 31 T cell receptor beta chains from one specimen sequenced in a study of T cells in Graves' hyperthyroidism and ophthalmopathy. Template material for amplifying TCR beta CDR3 regions consisted of RNA transcripts. The HTBI primer set drove a first-round RT-PCR of the TCR CDR3. A single record per CDR3 protein comes from TCRdb applying MiXCR to the multiplex PCR reads. Counted here are about 640,000 distinct CDR3 sequences, more than 20% occurring once; the ten biggest clones make up about 34%. The sequencing sample was made of blood. The receptor set was obtained from a young man with Graves' ophthalmopathy.

The sample holds many counts of this clonotype. The V gene is TRBV20-1, the J gene TRBJ2-7; D is ambiguous. The germline V gene encodes CDR1 DFQATT and CDR2 SNEGSKA (reference sequence). The CDR3 totals 13 residues. Trimming took off 4 bases at V and 1 base at J, with 11 bases between the two ends. CDR3: CSATQESSYEQYF. CDR3 coding DNA: TGCAGTGCTACCCAGGAGTCTTCCTACGAGCAGTACTTC.

This clonotype was recorded at least ten times. This chain connects TRBV4-1 to TRBJ1-1; D is unclear. Germline V CDR1 and CDR2: MGHRA, YSYEKL. Trimming shortened V by 2 bases and J by 7 bases, and 11 bases separated the two germline ends. The CDR3 sequence is 13 residues long. The CDR3 is CASSQREAREAFF. The DNA of the CDR3 is TGCGCCAGCAGCCAAAGGGAAGCCCGTGAAGCTTTCTTT.

With regard to this clonotype: A single base separates this from a much larger clone, so it may be a read error. The rearrangement links TRBV11-2 to TRBJ2-3; D possibly matches TRBD1 or TRBD2 (5 bases each). CDR3 length: 16 amino acids. Germline V lookup: CDR1 SGHAT, CDR2 FQNNGV. The DNA of the CDR3 is TGTGTCAGCAGCTTAGTGCCCCGGGACAGCACAGATACGCAGTATTTT. Translation gives CVSSLVPRDSTDTQYF. The full variable domain, with the rest looked up from reference TRBV11-2 and TRBJ2-3, is EAGVAQSPRYKIIEKRQSVAFWCNPISGHATLYWYQQILGQGPKLLIQFQNNGVVDDSQLPKDRFSAERLKGVDSTLKIQPAKLEDSAVYLCVSSLVPRDSTDTQYFGPGTRLTVL.

This chain links TRBV19 with TRBJ1-6, with D perhaps matching TRBD1 (5 bases). V lost 6 bases and J lost 10, with 19 bases in between. The CDR3 has 15 residues. Germline loops: CDR1 LNHDA, CDR2 SQIVND (reference sequence). In nucleotides, the CDR3 is TGTGCCAGTAGGTCGGGAGCAGGGAAGTACTCACCCCTCCACTTT. Its translation: CASRSGAGKYSPLHF. Together with reference TRBV19 and TRBJ1-6, the CDR3 gives the full variable domain: DGGITQSPKYLFRKEGQNVTLSCEQNLNHDAMYWYRQDPGQGLRLIYYSQIVNDFQKGDIAEGYSVSREKKESFPLTVTSAQKNPTAFYLCASRSGAGKYSPLHFGNGTRLTVT.

J is TRBJ2-7 and V is TRBV4-2, with D possibly matching TRBD1 (6 bases). CDR3 length: 13 amino acids. Germline CDR1 LGHNA, CDR2 YNFKEQ. The V gene lost 1 base and the J gene lost 5 bases, with 9 bases spanning the gap. This CDR3 reads CASSQGGRDEQYF. The CDR3 DNA sequence: TGTGCCAGCAGCCAAGGGGGGCGGGACGAGCAGTACTTC.

This clonotype has only a few counts. Being one base from a much bigger clone, this may be a read error. The chain couples TRBV5-1 to TRBJ2-1; tentative D call: TRBD1 (6 bases). The CDR3 extends over 14 amino acids. In germline, CDR1 is SGHRS, CDR2 YFSETQ. The CDR3 loop is CAGSSGDRPNEQFF. The CDR3 DNA follows: TGCGCCGGCAGCTCAGGGGACCGCCCCAATGAGCAGTTCTTC.

The gene calls are TRBV20-1 and TRBJ1-4; 8 positions match TRBD1. Trimming removed 5 bases from V and 4 bases from J; junction bases left unmatched: 12. This CDR3 spans 16 amino acids. The V gene's germline CDR1 is DFQATT and CDR2 SNEGSKA (reference sequence). Here the CDR3 DNA reads TGCAGTGCTCGCAGCCGGGACAGGCACGGTAATGAAAAACTGTTTTTT. It encodes CSARSRDRHGNEKLFF.

This clonotype was counted at least ten times. The chain carries TRBV10-3 and TRBJ1-1, with 7 bases identical to TRBD1. Germline V gives CDR1 ENHRY, CDR2 SYGVKD. The CDR3 extends over 14 amino acids. After removal of 5 bases from V and 1 base from J, the junction contained 4 bases not matched to a gene. CDR3: CAISFTGENTEAFF. In DNA, the CDR3 is TGTGCCATCAGTTTTACAGGGGAGAACACTGAAGCTTTCTTT.

This clonotype was seen repeatedly, ten times or more. The chain combines TRBV27 with TRBJ1-5; a weak D match, TRBD1 (5 bases). V was clipped by 0 bases and J by 6 bases, with 12 bases between them. CDR1 and CDR2 from the germline V gene are MNHEY and SMNVEV (reference sequence). CDR3 size: 15 residues. This chain's CDR3 is CASSLSLPRGQPQHF. CDR3 nucleotide sequence: TGTGCCAGCAGTTTATCGCTTCCGAGGGGTCAGCCCCAGCATTTT.

The chain couples TRBV27 to TRBJ2-7, with 11 bases matching TRBD2. The CDR3 is made up of 15 amino acids. The germline CDR1 and CDR2 sequences are MNHEY and SMNVEV (reference sequence). V shed 6 bases and J 0 bases; nucleotides not matched to a gene: 4. The CDR3 region has the DNA TGTGCCAGCAGACAGGGACTAGCGGACTCCTACGAGCAGTACTTC. This sequence encodes CASRQGLADSYEQYF.

This clonotype was counted only a few times. The rearrangement links TRBV4-2 to TRBJ1-5; tentative D call: TRBD1 (6 bases). Trimming removed 0 bases from V and 2 bases from J, with 23 bases in between. Germline lookup yields CDR1 LGHNA and CDR2 YNFKEQ. This CDR3 is 20 amino acids long. The CDR3 spells CASSQDIPGARSRGNQPQHF. CDR3 nucleotides: TGTGCCAGCAGCCAAGATATTCCGGGGGCCAGGTCAAGGGGCAATCAGCCCCAGCATTTT.

This clonotype has more than one count but fewer than ten. This chain connects TRBV7-9 to TRBJ1-4; D gene uncertain. V shed 0 bases and J shed 5 bases, with 19 bases lying between them. Germline loops: CDR1 SEHNR, CDR2 FQNEAQ (reference sequence). There are 18 residues in the CDR3. CDR3 protein: CASSLARILNRKNEKLFF. The CDR3 nucleotides are TGTGCCAGCAGCTTAGCGAGGATCCTTAACAGAAAAAATGAAAAACTGTTTTTT.

This chain joins TRBV2 and TRBJ1-4, with 10 bases identical to TRBD1. CDR3 length equals 15 residues. V lost 11 bases, J lost 0 bases, and 6 bases stayed unmatched. Per the germline V gene, CDR1 is SNHLY and CDR2 is FYNNEI. The CDR3 protein is CAGRTGGATNEKLFF. The CDR3 DNA reads TGTGCCGGAAGGACAGGGGGTGCAACTAATGAAAAACTGTTTTTT. Full variable domain (missing parts from reference TRBV2 and TRBJ1-4): EPEVTQTPSHQVTQMGQEVILRCVPISNHLYFYWYRQILGQKVEFLVSFYNNEISEKSEIFDDQFSVERPDGSNFTLKIRSTKLEDSAMYFCAGRTGGATNEKLFFGSGTQLSVL.

This clonotype turned up a few times. The chain couples TRBV20-1 to TRBJ2-3; 10 bases line up with TRBD2. CDR3 length equals 15 residues. CDR1 is DFQATT, CDR2 SNEGSKA, per germline (reference sequence). Unmatched junction bases numbered 10, after V lost 8 bases and J lost 2 bases. The CDR3 region is CSFFLAGEATDTQYF. CDR3 DNA sequence: TGCAGTTTTTTCCTAGCGGGAGAAGCCACAGATACGCAGTATTTT.

This clonotype was seen ten or more times. The V and J genes are TRBV28 and TRBJ1-1, with D possibly TRBD1 on 5 matching bases. The CDR3 is 14 residues long. The V end was cut by 6 bases, the J end by 7 bases, with 18 bases between. CDR1 is MDHEN and CDR2 is SYDVKM in the germline V gene. The CDR3 is CASRQDSLVDEAFF. DNA for the CDR3: TGTGCCAGCAGACAGGACTCGTTGGTTGATGAAGCTTTCTTT.

The rearrangement joins TRBV5-1 to TRBJ2-1; D tentatively fits TRBD1 or TRBD2 (6 bases each). This CDR3 has 15 residues. V was trimmed by 6 bases and J by 5 bases, leaving 18 bases between them. Per germline, CDR1 SGHRS and CDR2 YFSETQ. This CDR3 reads CASNDGGRSHNEQFF. The CDR3 region has the DNA TGCGCCAGCAATGACGGGGGCCGTTCCCACAATGAGCAGTTCTTC.

This clonotype was seen a few times. The chain employs TRBV25-1 and TRBJ2-1; TRBD2 matches 7 bases. In germline, CDR1 is MGHDK, CDR2 SYGVNS. Trimming cost V 5 bases and J 4 bases; bases outside gene matches: 8. This CDR3 spans 15 amino acids. CDR3 protein: CASSSPSGQYNEQFF. Written as DNA, the CDR3 is TGTGCCAGCAGTTCTCCTAGCGGCCAATACAATGAGCAGTTCTTC.

The V and J genes are TRBV2 and TRBJ1-1; D unclear. CDR3 length: 9 amino acids. V lost 8 bases to trimming and J lost 11 bases, with 9 bases between them. Germline-derived CDR1 and CDR2 are SNHLY and FYNNEI. The CDR3 spells CASGDPAFF. CDR3 DNA sequence: TGTGCCAGCGGGGATCCGGCTTTCTTT.

The CDR3 reads CSVEGPGPADTQYF. The CDR3 DNA reads as TGCAGCGTTGAAGGGCCAGGGCCTGCAGATACGCAGTATTTT. The rearrangement links TRBV29-1 to TRBJ2-3, with TRBD1 as a possible D gene (5 bases). Germline lookup yields CDR1 SQVTM and CDR2 ANQGSEA. V was clipped by 1 base and J by 4 bases, with 12 bases between them. The CDR3 contains 14 residues.

This clonotype has just a few counts. The chain carries TRBV29-1 and TRBJ2-1, with D tentatively TRBD1 (6 bases). The ends were cut back, 6 bases at V and 7 bases at J, with 16 bases in the middle. This CDR3 comprises 13 residues. Germline loops: CDR1 SQVTM, CDR2 ANQGSEA. CDR3: CSVGALRRNEQFF. The CDR3 nucleotides read TGCAGCGTGGGGGCCCTGCGTAGGAATGAGCAGTTCTTC.

This clonotype was recorded at least ten times. This sequence joins TRBV6-2 or TRBV6-3 and TRBJ2-1; 15 nucleotides align to TRBD2. J lost 6 bases, V lost 5 bases, and 8 bases had no gene match. The CDR3 has 17 residues. Germline values: CDR1 MNHEY, CDR2 SVGEGT. The CDR3 spells CASSPAPGLAGGNEQFF. CDR3 coding DNA: TGTGCCAGCAGTCCGGCACCGGGACTAGCGGGAGGCAATGAGCAGTTCTTC.

This clonotype was recorded a few times. The rearrangement joins TRBV27 to TRBJ1-5; D gene uncertain. Per the germline V gene, CDR1 is MNHEY and CDR2 is SMNVEV (reference sequence). This CDR3 is 16 amino acids long. V was shortened by 7 bases and J by 3 bases, with 19 bases between the two germline ends. The CDR3, as DNA: TGTGCCAGCATGGGGTGGTCCGGTGCACCCAATCAGCCCCAGCATTTT. This codes for CASMGWSGAPNQPQHF.

The rearrangement links TRBV7-2 to TRBJ2-7, with D perhaps being TRBD1 or TRBD2 (5 bases each). Germline CDR1 reads SGHTA; CDR2 reads FQGNSA. The CDR3 has 13 residues. V shed 4 bases and J shed 12 bases, with 19 bases lying between them. The CDR3 here is CASSYGTAGSGYF. The CDR3 DNA sequence: TGTGCCAGCAGCTATGGGACGGCCGGGTCCGGGTACTTC.

This clonotype occurred many times. The chain has TRBV30 and TRBJ1-5; TRBD1 agrees at 11 bases. After removal of 2 bases from V and 2 bases from J, the junction contained 5 bases not matched to a gene. Germline CDR1 and CDR2: GTSNPN and SVGIG (reference sequence). The CDR3 consists of 16 residues. The CDR3 DNA reads as TGTGCCTGGAGTAGCGGACAGGGGGCAGGCAATCAGCCCCAGCATTTT. Residues: CAWSSGQGAGNQPQHF.

There are many counts of this clonotype. The V call is TRBV7-9, the J call TRBJ1-5; D unclear. This CDR3 region has 12 residues. The V end was cut by 4 bases, the J end by 6 bases, with 7 bases between. Per germline, CDR1 SEHNR and CDR2 FQNEAQ (reference sequence). In nucleotides, the CDR3 is TGTGCCAGCAGCTCCGGGAGTCAGCCCCAGCATTTT. Its protein product is CASSSGSQPQHF. Full variable domain (outside the CDR3, taken from reference TRBV7-9 and TRBJ1-5): DTGVSQNPRHKITKRGQNVTFRCDPISEHNRLYWYRQTLGQGPEFLTYFQNEAQLEKSRLLSDRFSAERPKGSFSTLEIQRTEQGDSAMYLCASSSGSQPQHFGDGTRLSIL.

This chain links TRBV20-1 with TRBJ1-2; a possible D gene is TRBD1 (6 bases). Germline V gene sequence: CDR1 DFQATT, CDR2 SNEGSKA (reference sequence). The CDR3 runs to 15 residues. V lost 6 bases and J lost 6, with 23 bases in between. DNA for the CDR3: TGCAGTGCACCTCACCAGGCCAGGGGAGTAGATGGCTACACCTTC. Amino acid sequence: CSAPHQARGVDGYTF.

At least ten counts were recorded for this clonotype. This chain connects TRBV30 to TRBJ2-5, with D perhaps TRBD1 (5 bases). Germline CDR1 and CDR2: GTSNPN and SVGIG (reference sequence). The V end was cut by 2 bases, the J end by 5 bases, with 9 bases between. CDR3 length: 12 amino acids. The CDR3 is CAWSQGGETQYF. The CDR3 DNA is TGTGCCTGGAGTCAGGGTGGGGAGACCCAGTACTTC.

This clonotype was recorded a few times. J is TRBJ2-1 and V is TRBV6-2 or TRBV6-3, with D possibly TRBD2 on 5 matching bases. The CDR3 covers 12 residues. Germline V gene lookup returns CDR1 MNHEY and CDR2 SVGEGT. Deletions cut 6 bases from V and 12 bases from J, with 15 bases between. The CDR3 DNA is TGTGCCAGCAGACGGGTTCCCGAGGGGCAGTTCTTC. Translating gives CASRRVPEGQFF.

There are many counts of this clonotype. The chain couples TRBV20-1 to TRBJ2-7; TRBD2 is a possible D gene (6 bases). V lost 7 bases to trimming and J lost 0 bases, with 13 bases between them. CDR1 and CDR2 from the germline V gene are DFQATT and SNEGSKA (reference sequence). The CDR3 sequence is 13 residues long. CDR3 in DNA: TGCAGTGTACGCGGGCGGGACTCCTACGAGCAGTACTTC. Its translation is CSVRGRDSYEQYF.

The chain carries TRBV20-1 and TRBJ2-1; 7 bases are a match to TRBD2. The CDR3 is made up of 15 amino acids. V lost 0 bases to trimming and J lost 4 bases; unmatched junction nucleotides: 6. Germline V gene lookup returns CDR1 DFQATT and CDR2 SNEGSKA (reference sequence). CDR3 protein: CSARDPVAGYNEQFF. CDR3 nucleotide sequence: TGCAGTGCTAGAGATCCGGTAGCGGGTTACAATGAGCAGTTCTTC.

Many counts were recorded for this clonotype. The rearrangement uses TRBV13 and TRBJ2-7, with a tentative D call TRBD1 (5 bases). Germline values: CDR1 PRHDT, CDR2 FYEKMQ (reference sequence). Deletions cut 0 bases from V and 4 bases from J, with 13 bases between. The CDR3 consists of 15 residues. This CDR3 is CASSLGPRASYEQYF. DNA for the CDR3: TGTGCCAGCAGCTTAGGGCCCAGGGCGTCGTACGAGCAGTACTTC.